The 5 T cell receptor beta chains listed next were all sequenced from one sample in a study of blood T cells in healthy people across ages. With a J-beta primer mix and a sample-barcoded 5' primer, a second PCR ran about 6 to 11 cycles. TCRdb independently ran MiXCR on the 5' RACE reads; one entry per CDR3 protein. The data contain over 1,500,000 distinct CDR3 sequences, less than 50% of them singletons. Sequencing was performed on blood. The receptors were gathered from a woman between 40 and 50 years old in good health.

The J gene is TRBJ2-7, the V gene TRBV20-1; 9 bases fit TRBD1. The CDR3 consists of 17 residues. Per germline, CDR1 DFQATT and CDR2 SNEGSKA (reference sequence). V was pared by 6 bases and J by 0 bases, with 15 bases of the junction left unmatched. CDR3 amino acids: CSAAPALGDRDSYEQYF. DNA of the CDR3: TGCAGTGCCGCACCAGCGCTAGGGGACAGGGACTCCTACGAGCAGTACTTC.

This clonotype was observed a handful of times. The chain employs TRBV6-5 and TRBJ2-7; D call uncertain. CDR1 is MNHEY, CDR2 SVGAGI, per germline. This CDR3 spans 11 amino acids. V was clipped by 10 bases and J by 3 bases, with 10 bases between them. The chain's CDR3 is CATAAFYEQYF. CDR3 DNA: TGTGCCACCGCGGCCTTCTACGAGCAGTACTTC.

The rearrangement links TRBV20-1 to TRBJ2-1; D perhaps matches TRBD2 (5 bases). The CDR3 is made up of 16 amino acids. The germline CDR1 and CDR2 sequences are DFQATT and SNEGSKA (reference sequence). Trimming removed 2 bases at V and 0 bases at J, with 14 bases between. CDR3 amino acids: CSARIALTSSYNEQFF. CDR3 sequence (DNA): TGCAGTGCTAGAATAGCACTTACTAGCTCCTACAATGAGCAGTTCTTC.

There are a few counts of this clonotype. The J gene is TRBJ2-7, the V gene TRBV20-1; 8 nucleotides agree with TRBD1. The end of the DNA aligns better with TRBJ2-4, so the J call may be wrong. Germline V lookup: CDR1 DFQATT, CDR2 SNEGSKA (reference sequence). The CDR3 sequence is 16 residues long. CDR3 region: CSALHVAGGGGNIQYF. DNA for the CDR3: TGCAGTGCCCTCCATGTCGCAGGGGGCGGTGGAAACATTCAGTACTTC.

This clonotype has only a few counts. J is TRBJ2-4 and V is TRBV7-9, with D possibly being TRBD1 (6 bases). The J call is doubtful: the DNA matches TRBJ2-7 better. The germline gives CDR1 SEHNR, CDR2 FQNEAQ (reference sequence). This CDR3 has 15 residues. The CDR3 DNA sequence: TGTGCCAGCACCCCGACAGGCGTGCTATCCTACGAGCAGTACTTC. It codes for CASTPTGVLSYEQYF.